This TCR beta chain was sequenced during a study of blood T cell repertoires in COVID-19. Across the study: Collection of acute and convalescent COVID-19 samples took place in the United States, Italy and Spain. Nucleic acid was either cDNA or gDNA, and it came from T cells, B-cell-depleted T cells, or PBMCs.

TCRdb's table, derived via immunoSEQ multiplex PCR, lists solely in-frame clones and lacks some. The repertoire includes more than 95,000 clones, around 74% of them detected once, and less than 20% sits in the top ten. The receptor was isolated from a woman in her seventies with acute or convalescent COVID-19. What was sequenced was peripheral blood.

CDR3 nucleotide sequence: TGCGCCAGCAGCGTAACGACAGGGGATGCCGGGGAGCTGTTTTTT. This codes for CASSVTTGDAGELFF. V gene TRBV5-1 combines with J gene TRBJ2-2, with 8 bases lining up with TRBD1. With 4 bases clipped from V and 6 bases from J, the junction kept 8 bases outside the gene matches. Germline CDR1 SGHRS, CDR2 YFSETQ. CDR3 size: 15 residues. The full variable domain, its missing parts supplied by reference TRBV5-1 and TRBJ2-2, is KAGVTQTPRYLIKTRGQQVTLSCSPISGHRSVSWYQQTPGQGLQFLFEYFSETQRNKGNFPGRFSGRQFSNSRSEMNVSTLELGDSALYLCASSVTTGDAGELFFGEGSRLTVL.